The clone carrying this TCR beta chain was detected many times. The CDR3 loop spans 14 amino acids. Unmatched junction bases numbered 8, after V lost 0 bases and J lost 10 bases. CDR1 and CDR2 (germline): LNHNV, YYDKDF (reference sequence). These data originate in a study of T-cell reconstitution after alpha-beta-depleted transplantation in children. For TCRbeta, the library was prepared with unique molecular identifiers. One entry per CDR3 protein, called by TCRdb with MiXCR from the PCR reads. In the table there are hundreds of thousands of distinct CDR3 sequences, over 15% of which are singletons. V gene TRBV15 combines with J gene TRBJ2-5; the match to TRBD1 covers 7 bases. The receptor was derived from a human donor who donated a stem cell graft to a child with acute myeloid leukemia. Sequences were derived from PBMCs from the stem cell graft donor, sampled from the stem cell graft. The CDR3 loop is CATSRDPGAGGQYF. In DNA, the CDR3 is TGTGCCACCAGCAGAGATCCAGGTGCAGGGGGCCAGTACTTC. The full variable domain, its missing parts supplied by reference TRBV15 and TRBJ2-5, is DAMVIQNPRYQVTQFGKPVTLSCSQTLNHNVMYWYQQKSSQAPKLLFHYYDKDFNNEADTPDNFQSRRPNTSFCFLDIRSPGLGDTAMYLCATSRDPGAGGQYFGPGTRLLVL.